What follows are 3 T cell receptor beta chains derived from one specimen sequenced in a study of immunodeficiency. Clones were sequenced by immunoSEQ multiplex PCR, and TCRdb holds only the in-frame ones, with some missing. The sample lists over a thousand clones; approximately 96% were seen once. Sequenced: CD4+ T cells from blood. These receptors originate from a girl aged 2 to 9.

V usage is TRBV7-2 and J usage is TRBJ2-3; weak D call: TRBD2 (6 bases). Deletions cut 3 bases from V and 2 bases from J, with 12 bases between. CDR1 and CDR2 from the germline V gene are SGHTA and FQGNSA. The length of the CDR3 is 15 residues. CDR3 DNA: TGTGCCAGCAGCTTCACGGGACTGTCCACAGATACGCAGTATTTT. Translated: CASSFTGLSTDTQYF.

J is TRBJ1-1 and V is TRBV29-1, with D maybe TRBD1 (5 bases). The CDR3 covers 13 residues. The V gene lost 7 bases and the J gene lost 1 base, with 13 bases spanning the gap. Per germline, CDR1 SQVTM and CDR2 ANQGSEA. The CDR3 loop reads CSAHVTGNTEAFF. The CDR3 nucleotides read TGCAGCGCACACGTTACAGGGAACACTGAAGCTTTCTTT.

The chain links TRBV29-1 to TRBJ2-7; 7 nucleotides agree with TRBD2. Germline assignment: CDR1 SQVTM and CDR2 ANQGSEA. This CDR3 spans 13 amino acids. The V gene end was trimmed by 4 bases and the J gene end by 3 bases; junction bases not matched to a gene: 6. This chain's CDR3 is CSVGSRGVYEQYF. The CDR3 nucleotides are TGCAGCGTTGGCTCTCGGGGGGTCTACGAGCAGTACTTC.